This record covers a single TCR beta chain. The sample comes from a study of blood T cell repertoires in COVID-19. V was pared by 4 bases and J by 6 bases, with 10 bases of the junction left unmatched. The CDR3 runs to 14 residues. Germline V lookup: CDR1 SQVTM, CDR2 ANQGSEA. Participants spanned ages about 18 to 90 years and resided in 20 to 30 US areas. Assignments of participants to cohorts depended upon their own reported clinical history. Cohort 3 recovery required two negative PCRs, clearance, or symptom resolution. Using immunoSEQ multiplex PCR, the repertoire was profiled, and TCRdb retains in-frame clones only, with some absent. The table includes approximately 400,000 clones, about 89% detected once.

Sequenced: PBMCs or T cells enriched from blood (not recorded which). The V and J genes are TRBV29-1 and TRBJ1-2; 8 positions match TRBD1. The sequence was collected from a young man who had recovered from COVID-19. Here the CDR3 DNA reads TGCAGCGTTGTGGGTGGGCAGGGGGCAGATGGCTACACCTTC. Its translation: CSVVGGQGADGYTF.